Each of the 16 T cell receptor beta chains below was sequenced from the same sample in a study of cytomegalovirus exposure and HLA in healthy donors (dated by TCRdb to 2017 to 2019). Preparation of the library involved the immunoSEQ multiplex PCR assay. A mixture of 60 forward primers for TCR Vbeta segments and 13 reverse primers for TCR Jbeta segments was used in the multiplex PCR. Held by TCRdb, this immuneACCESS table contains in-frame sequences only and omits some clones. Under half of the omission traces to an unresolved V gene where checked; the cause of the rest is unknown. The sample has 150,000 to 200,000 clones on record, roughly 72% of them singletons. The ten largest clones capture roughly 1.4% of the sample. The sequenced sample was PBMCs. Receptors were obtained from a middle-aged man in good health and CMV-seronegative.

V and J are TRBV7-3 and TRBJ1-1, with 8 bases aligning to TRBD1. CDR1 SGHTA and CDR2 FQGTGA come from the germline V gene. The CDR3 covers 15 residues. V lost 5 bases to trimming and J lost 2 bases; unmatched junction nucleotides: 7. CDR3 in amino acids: CASSHSGGGNTEAFF. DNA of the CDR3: TGTGCCAGCAGCCACTCAGGGGGCGGTAACACTGAAGCTTTCTTT.

The CDR3 DNA reads as TGTGCCAGCAGCTTAGGGACAGAAACCTACGAGCAGTACTTC. Residues: CASSLGTETYEQYF. V and J are TRBV7-6 and TRBJ2-7; TRBD1 is a possible D gene (6 bases). CDR1 and CDR2 (germline): SGHVS, FNYEAQ. V was pared by 1 base and J by 2 bases, with 9 bases between. CDR3 size: 14 residues.

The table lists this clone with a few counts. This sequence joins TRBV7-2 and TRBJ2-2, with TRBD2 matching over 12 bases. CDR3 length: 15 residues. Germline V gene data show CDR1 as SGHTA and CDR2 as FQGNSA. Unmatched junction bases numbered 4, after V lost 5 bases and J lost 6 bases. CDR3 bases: TGTGCCAGCAGCCTACTAGCGGGAGGTGCCGGGGAGCTGTTTTTT. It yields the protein CASSLLAGGAGELFF.

Here the CDR3 DNA reads TGTGCCAGCAGCTTGGACCAGGGAAAATCCTACGAGCAGTACTTC. Translated, it gives CASSLDQGKSYEQYF. The V gene is TRBV5-4, the J gene TRBJ2-7; TRBD1 is a possible D gene (5 bases). CDR1 and CDR2 (germline): SGHNT, YYREEE (reference sequence). V was pared by 0 bases and J by 1 base, with 11 bases between. CDR3 length: 15 amino acids.

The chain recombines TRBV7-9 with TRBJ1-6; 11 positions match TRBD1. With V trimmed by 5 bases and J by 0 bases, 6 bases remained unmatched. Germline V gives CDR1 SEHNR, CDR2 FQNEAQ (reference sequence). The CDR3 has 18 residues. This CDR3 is CASSGGDRGSSYNSPLHF. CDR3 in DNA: TGTGCCAGCAGCGGAGGGGACAGGGGGAGCTCCTATAATTCACCCCTCCACTTT.

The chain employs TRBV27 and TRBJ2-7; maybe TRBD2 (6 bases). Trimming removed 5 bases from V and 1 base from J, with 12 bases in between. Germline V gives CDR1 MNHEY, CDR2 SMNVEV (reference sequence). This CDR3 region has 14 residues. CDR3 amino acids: CASSKGAGSYEQYF. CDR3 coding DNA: TGTGCCAGCAGTAAGGGAGCGGGTTCCTACGAGCAGTACTTC.

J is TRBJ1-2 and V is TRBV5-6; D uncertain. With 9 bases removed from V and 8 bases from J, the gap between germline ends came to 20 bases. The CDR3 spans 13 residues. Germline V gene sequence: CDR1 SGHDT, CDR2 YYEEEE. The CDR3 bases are TGTGCCACCTCCCCCGGAGGCGTAGACGGCTACACCTTC. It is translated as CATSPGGVDGYTF. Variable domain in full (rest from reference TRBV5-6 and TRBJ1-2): DAGVTQSPTHLIKTRGQQVTLRCSPKSGHDTVSWYQQALGQGPQFIFQYYEEEERQRGNFPDRFSGHQFPNYSSELNVNALLLGDSALYLCATSPGGVDGYTFGSGTRLTVV.

This CDR3 reads CASKVSSGGRIYEQYF. CDR3 nucleotides: TGTGCCAGCAAAGTGAGCTCAGGGGGCCGAATCTACGAGCAGTACTTC. J is TRBJ2-7 and V is TRBV21-1; the D segment call TRBD1 is taken from the table without a DNA check. TRBV21-1 is a documented pseudogene. The CDR3 sequence is 16 residues long.

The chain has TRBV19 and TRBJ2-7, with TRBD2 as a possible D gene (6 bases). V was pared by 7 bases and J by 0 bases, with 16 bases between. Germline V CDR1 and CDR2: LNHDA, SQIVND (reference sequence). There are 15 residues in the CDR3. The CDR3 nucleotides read TGTGCCAGTATAAGCCTAGCGAACCTCTCCTACGAGCAGTACTTC. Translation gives CASISLANLSYEQYF.

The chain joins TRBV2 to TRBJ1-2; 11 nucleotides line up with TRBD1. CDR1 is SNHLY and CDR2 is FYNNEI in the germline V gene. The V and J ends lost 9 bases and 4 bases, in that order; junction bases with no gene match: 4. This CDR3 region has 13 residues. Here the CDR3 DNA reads TGTGCCAGTCGGACAGGGGGCAGCTATGGCTACACCTTC. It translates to CASRTGGSYGYTF.

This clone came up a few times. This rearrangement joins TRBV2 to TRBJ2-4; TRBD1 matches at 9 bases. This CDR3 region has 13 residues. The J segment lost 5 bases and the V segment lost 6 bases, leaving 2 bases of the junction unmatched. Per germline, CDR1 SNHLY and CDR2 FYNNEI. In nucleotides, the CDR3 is TGTGCCAGCAGCCGGGACAGGGAAAACATTCAGTACTTC. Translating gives CASSRDRENIQYF.

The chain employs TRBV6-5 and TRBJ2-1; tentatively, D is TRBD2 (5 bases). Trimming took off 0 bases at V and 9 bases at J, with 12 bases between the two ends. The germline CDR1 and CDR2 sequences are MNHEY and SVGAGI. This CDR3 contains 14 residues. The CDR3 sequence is CASSYSSTRGEQFF. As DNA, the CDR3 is TGTGCCAGCAGTTACTCGTCGACCCGGGGTGAGCAGTTCTTC.

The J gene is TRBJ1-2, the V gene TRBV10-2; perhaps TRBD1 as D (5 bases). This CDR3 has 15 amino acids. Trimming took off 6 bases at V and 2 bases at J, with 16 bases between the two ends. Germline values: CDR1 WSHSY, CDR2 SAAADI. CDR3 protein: CASRETGEANYGYTF. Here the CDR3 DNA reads TGCGCCAGCAGGGAAACAGGTGAAGCCAACTATGGCTACACCTTC.

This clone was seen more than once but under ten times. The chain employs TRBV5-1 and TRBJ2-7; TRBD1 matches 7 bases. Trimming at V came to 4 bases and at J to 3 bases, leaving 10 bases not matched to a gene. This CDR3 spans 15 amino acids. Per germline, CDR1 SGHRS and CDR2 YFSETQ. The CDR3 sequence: CASSISPGQSYEQYF. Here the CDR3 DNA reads TGCGCCAGCAGCATATCTCCGGGACAGAGCTACGAGCAGTACTTC.

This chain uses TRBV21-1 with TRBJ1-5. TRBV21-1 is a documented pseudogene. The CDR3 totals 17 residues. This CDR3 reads CASSKGWLDGSNQPQHF. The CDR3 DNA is TGTGCCAGCAGCAAAGGGTGGCTAGACGGTAGCAATCAGCCCCAGCATTTT.

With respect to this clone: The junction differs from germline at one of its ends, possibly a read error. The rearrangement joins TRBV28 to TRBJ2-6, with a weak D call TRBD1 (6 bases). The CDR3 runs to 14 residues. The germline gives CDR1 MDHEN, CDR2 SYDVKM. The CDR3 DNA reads TGTGCCAGCAGACTGTCCTCAGGGGTCAACGTCCTGACTTTC. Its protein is CASRLSSGVNVLTF.